What follows is one T cell receptor beta chain and its context. Its matching antigen is unknown. Looked up from germline, CDR1 is MNHNS and CDR2 is SASEGT. The CDR3 extends over 16 amino acids. Trimming removed 4 bases from V and 4 bases from J; junction bases left unmatched: 9. Primers: 60 Vbeta forward and 13 Jbeta reverse. Produced via immunoSEQ multiplex PCR; TCRdb's table is partial and in-frame only. The table has 95,000 to 150,000 clones, 81% seen once. The entry originates in a study of cytomegalovirus exposure and HLA in healthy donors. At the level of the study: Some 85 million unique TCRs, all from HLA-typed donors, were included in an early release of the data. Overall study results and limits: CMV serostatus was the sole immune exposure data available.

This TCR was sampled from a man in his forties in good health and CMV-seronegative. The chain links TRBV6-1 to TRBJ2-2; 7 bases map to TRBD2. Input material: PBMCs. CDR3 sequence: CASSALAATSTGELFF. The CDR3 DNA follows: TGTGCCAGCAGTGCTCTAGCGGCTACGAGCACCGGGGAGCTGTTTTTT.